This T cell receptor (beta chain) derives from a study of cytomegalovirus exposure and HLA in healthy donors. As for the study in general: As released early, the data held 85 million to 95 million unique TCRs from HLA-typed donors. Study-wide results and limits: Most TCR beta V segments were productive about 90% or about 30% of the time in an earlier analysis. A list of 150 or so TCR beta chains associated with cytomegalovirus was given.

Trimming stripped 5 bases from V and 3 bases from J, with 14 bases between. This CDR3 is 15 amino acids long. In germline, CDR1 is SEHNR, CDR2 FQNEAQ (reference sequence). This clone was picked up a small number of times. Its specificity is not known. 13 Jbeta primers and 60 Vbeta primers were used for the PCR. Profiled with immunoSEQ multiplex PCR; TCRdb holds only in-frame clones, not every one. The sample gives roughly 200,000 clones, roughly 8.7% of which show up once; 1% to 1.5% is in the top ten. At collection, donors were nominally healthy, but unrecorded immune exposures were probable. Sequencing was performed on PBMCs. The TCR comes from a woman between 25 and 40 years old in good health and CMV-seropositive. This rearrangement joins TRBV7-9 to TRBJ2-1; no clear D. The CDR3 DNA reads TGTGCCAGCAGCCGGCCCAGACAAGGCTACAATGAGCAGTTCTTC. This codes for CASSRPRQGYNEQFF.